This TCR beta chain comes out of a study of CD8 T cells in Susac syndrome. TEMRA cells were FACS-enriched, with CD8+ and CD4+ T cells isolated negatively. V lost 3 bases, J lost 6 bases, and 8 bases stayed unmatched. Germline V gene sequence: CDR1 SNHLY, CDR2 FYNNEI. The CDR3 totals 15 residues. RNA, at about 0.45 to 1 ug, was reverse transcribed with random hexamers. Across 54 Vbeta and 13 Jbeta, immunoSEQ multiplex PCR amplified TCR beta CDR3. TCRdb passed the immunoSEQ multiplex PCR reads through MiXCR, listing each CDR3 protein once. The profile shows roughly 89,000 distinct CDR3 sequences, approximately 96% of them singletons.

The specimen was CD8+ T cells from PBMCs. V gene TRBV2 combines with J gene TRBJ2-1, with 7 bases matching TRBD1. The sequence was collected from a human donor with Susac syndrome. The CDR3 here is CASSDGTAYSNEQFF. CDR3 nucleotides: TGTGCCAGCAGTGATGGGACAGCCTACTCCAATGAGCAGTTCTTC.